The 20 T cell receptor beta chains in this list originate from one sample, sequenced in a study of cytomegalovirus exposure and HLA in healthy donors. The PCR had 60 Vbeta and 13 Jbeta primers. Clones were read by immunoSEQ multiplex PCR, and TCRdb kept only the in-frame ones, dropping some. In the table there are 100,000 to 150,000 clones, around 67% of which are singletons. The sequenced material came from PBMCs. The receptor set was obtained from a man aged 55-75 years in good health and CMV-seropositive.

The chain couples TRBV30 to TRBJ1-1; the D gene is possibly TRBD1 (5 bases). The ends were cut back, 3 bases at V and 0 bases at J, with 14 bases in the middle. Per germline, CDR1 GTSNPN and CDR2 SVGIG (reference sequence). This CDR3 has 15 amino acids. Here the CDR3 reads CAWSYPGLLNTEAFF. The CDR3, as DNA: TGTGCCTGGAGCTATCCGGGACTCCTGAACACTGAAGCTTTCTTT.

The V call is TRBV4-2, the J call TRBJ2-5; TRBD2 matches 11 bases. Germline CDR1 is LGHNA and CDR2 is YNFKEQ. The CDR3 length is 17 residues. Losses at the gene ends were 0 bases for V and 7 bases for J; bases not matched to a gene: 10. The CDR3 region is CASSQDRLAGGRGTQYF. The CDR3 coding sequence is TGTGCCAGCAGCCAAGATAGGCTAGCGGGGGGTCGGGGGACCCAGTACTTC.

This clone occurred a few times. The chain combines TRBV5-6 with TRBJ2-7; 10 nucleotides agree with TRBD2. The CDR3 has 16 amino acids. In germline, CDR1 is SGHDT, CDR2 YYEEEE. V was pared by 0 bases and J by 7 bases, with 10 bases of the junction left unmatched. The CDR3 region is CASSLGSGGASREQYF. CDR3 nucleotides: TGTGCCAGCAGCTTGGGAAGCGGGGGGGCGTCTCGGGAGCAGTACTTC. Supplemented by reference TRBV5-6 and TRBJ2-7, the full variable domain reads DAGVTQSPTHLIKTRGQQVTLRCSPKSGHDTVSWYQQALGQGPQFIFQYYEEEERQRGNFPDRFSGHQFPNYSSELNVNALLLGDSALYLCASSLGSGGASREQYFGPGTRLTVT.

This clone was observed a few times. The chain recombines TRBV7-3 with TRBJ1-1; 7 bases match TRBD1. After removal of 0 bases from V and 6 bases from J, the junction contained 4 bases not matched to a gene. Germline CDR1 is SGHTA and CDR2 is FQGTGA. The CDR3 is 14 amino acids. DNA for the CDR3: TGTGCCAGCAGCTTAACGTCAACAGGGGCTGAAGCTTTCTTT. As protein: CASSLTSTGAEAFF.

This clone turned up a few times. The chain employs TRBV5-4 and TRBJ1-3, with a weak D call TRBD1 (5 bases). Germline V gene lookup returns CDR1 SGHNT and CDR2 YYREEE (reference sequence). This CDR3 spans 13 amino acids. With 4 bases removed from V and 3 bases from J, the gap between germline ends came to 8 bases. Here the CDR3 reads CASSPTVGNTIYF. The DNA of the CDR3 is TGTGCCAGCAGCCCGACAGTTGGAAACACCATATATTTT.

This sequence joins TRBV6-5 and TRBJ2-7; D perhaps matches TRBD2 (7 bases). V was cut by 6 bases and J by 1 base, with 16 bases left in between. The germline gives CDR1 MNHEY, CDR2 SVGAGI. The CDR3 is made up of 15 amino acids. CDR3 region: CASRTGGAGSYEQYF. The CDR3 DNA follows: TGTGCCAGCAGGACGGGGGGCGCCGGATCCTACGAGCAGTACTTC.

This rearrangement joins TRBV15 to TRBJ2-1; D call uncertain. This CDR3 region has 16 residues. Germline loops: CDR1 LNHNV, CDR2 YYDKDF (reference sequence). Trimming stripped 3 bases from V and 2 bases from J, with 14 bases between. The CDR3 nucleotides are TGTGCCACCAGCAGCCTAGTATCCCAAGCCTACAATGAGCAGTTCTTC. Protein sequence: CATSSLVSQAYNEQFF. The whole variable domain, filled in from reference TRBV15 and TRBJ2-1, reads DAMVIQNPRYQVTQFGKPVTLSCSQTLNHNVMYWYQQKSSQAPKLLFHYYDKDFNNEADTPDNFQSRRPNTSFCFLDIRSPGLGDTAMYLCATSSLVSQAYNEQFFGPGTRLTVL.

There are a few counts of this clone. The chain joins TRBV5-1 to TRBJ1-1, with TRBD1 identical over 9 bases. The CDR3 runs 16 residues. Germline V CDR1 and CDR2: SGHRS, YFSETQ. J was trimmed by 0 bases and V by 2 bases; bases with no gene match: 5. CDR3 bases: TGCGCCAGCAGCTTTCCGGACAGGGGTGTGAACACTGAAGCTTTCTTT. It codes for CASSFPDRGVNTEAFF.

The CDR3 region has the DNA TGTGCCAGCAGTGGGCTAGGGACAGGCAGCTACGAGCAGTACTTC. Protein product: CASSGLGTGSYEQYF. This sequence joins TRBV27 and TRBJ2-7; 8 nucleotides line up with TRBD1. CDR3 length: 15 residues. CDR1 is MNHEY, CDR2 SMNVEV, per germline (reference sequence). Germline trimming cut 5 bases from V and 3 bases from J; bases unmatched to any gene: 9.

The table lists this clone with a few counts. The chain recombines TRBV5-1 with TRBJ2-7; 9 bases are a match to TRBD1. The CDR3 length is 14 residues. Germline values: CDR1 SGHRS, CDR2 YFSETQ. J was trimmed by 5 bases and V by 3 bases; bases with no gene match: 6. Written as DNA, the CDR3 is TGCGCCAGCAGCTGGGGGGACAGGGACCACGAGCAGTACTTC. Translated: CASSWGDRDHEQYF.

This chain joins TRBV6-1 and TRBJ1-5, with a tentative D call TRBD1 (6 bases). Germline V gene sequence: CDR1 MNHNS, CDR2 SASEGT. Trimming shortened V by 2 bases and J by 5 bases, and 22 bases separated the two germline ends. This CDR3 is built from 18 residues. The CDR3, as DNA: TGTGCCAGCAGTGAAATTTTGGACAGCCCCCTTACAGATCAGCCCCAGCATTTT. It yields the protein CASSEILDSPLTDQPQHF.

The chain combines TRBV4-1 with TRBJ2-7; TRBD1 matches at 7 bases. Germline CDR1 MGHRA, CDR2 YSYEKL. V was clipped by 1 base and J by 3 bases; unmatched bases: 6. There are 15 residues in the CDR3. The CDR3 sequence: CASSQGWDSDYEQYF. The CDR3 region has the DNA TGCGCCAGCAGCCAAGGGTGGGACAGTGACTACGAGCAGTACTTC.

This clone was recorded once. The chain employs TRBV5-4 and TRBJ2-1; D unclear. Looked up from germline, CDR1 is SGHNT and CDR2 is YYREEE (reference sequence). Trimming stripped 0 bases from V and 7 bases from J, with 8 bases between. The CDR3 consists of 13 residues. The CDR3 loop reads CASSLGQENEQFF. DNA of the CDR3: TGTGCCAGCAGCTTGGGGCAGGAAAATGAGCAGTTCTTC.

The CDR3 DNA is TGTGCCAGCATTATAAGGGGGCGAACCTACAACTCCTACGAGCAGTACTTC. This sequence encodes CASIIRGRTYNSYEQYF. The J gene is TRBJ2-7, the V gene TRBV9; 7 nucleotides align to TRBD1. This CDR3 contains 17 residues. V gave up 6 bases and J gave up 0 bases; unmatched junction bases: 15. CDR1 and CDR2 (germline): SGDLS, YYNGEE.

Of note for this clone: Within the sample, other DNA sequences also encode this same CDR3. The rearrangement joins TRBV29-1 to TRBJ1-2, with 9 bases that match TRBD1. J gave up 4 bases and V 7 bases, and 13 bases lay outside the gene matches. Looked up from germline, CDR1 is SQVTM and CDR2 is ANQGSEA. CDR3 length equals 15 residues. The CDR3 region is CSGLDRGWQSYGYTF. The CDR3 region has the DNA TGCAGCGGCCTGGACAGGGGATGGCAGAGCTATGGCTACACCTTC.

The CDR3 is CASSPRIEAYYGYTF. As DNA, the CDR3 is TGTGCCAGCAGCCCGCGTATCGAGGCTTACTATGGCTACACCTTC. This rearrangement joins TRBV4-2 to TRBJ1-2; D unclear. The V end lost 4 bases, the J end lost 3 bases, and 15 bases lay between the germline ends. Germline assignment: CDR1 LGHNA and CDR2 YNFKEQ. CDR3 length: 15 amino acids.

V and J are TRBV27 and TRBJ1-5; 10 nucleotides agree with TRBD1. CDR3 size: 18 residues. The germline gives CDR1 MNHEY, CDR2 SMNVEV (reference sequence). V lost 4 bases, J lost 4 bases, and 13 bases stayed unmatched. The CDR3 sequence: CASSSSGTGALGNQPQHF. The CDR3 coding sequence is TGTGCCAGCAGTTCCTCCGGGACAGGGGCCCTGGGGAATCAGCCCCAGCATTTT.

The V and J genes are TRBV28 and TRBJ2-3; 10 bases fit TRBD1. The germline V gene has CDR1 MDHEN and CDR2 SYDVKM. The V segment lost 1 base and the J segment 6 bases; nucleotides outside the gene matches: 7. The CDR3 has 16 amino acids. The CDR3 DNA is TGTGCCAGCAGTTTATTCTCCGGGACAGGGGCCGATACGCAGTATTTT. Amino acids: CASSLFSGTGADTQYF.

The chain recombines TRBV7-2 with TRBJ1-3, with D possibly being TRBD1 (5 bases). Between the trimmed V and J ends, which lost 4 bases and 5 bases, there was a span of 12 bases. Germline-derived CDR1 and CDR2 are SGHTA and FQGNSA. The CDR3 contains 14 residues. CDR3 sequence reads: CASSSGTLRNTIYF. The CDR3 DNA sequence: TGTGCCAGCAGCTCAGGGACTTTGAGAAACACCATATATTTT.

The rearrangement uses TRBV5-1 and TRBJ1-5; 7 nucleotides align to TRBD1. CDR3 length: 15 residues. Germline V gene sequence: CDR1 SGHRS, CDR2 YFSETQ. V was clipped by 4 bases and J by 0 bases; unmatched bases: 4. For the CDR3, the DNA is TGCGCCAGCAGCGTACAGGGGATTAGCAATCAGCCCCAGCATTTT. The encoded protein is CASSVQGISNQPQHF.